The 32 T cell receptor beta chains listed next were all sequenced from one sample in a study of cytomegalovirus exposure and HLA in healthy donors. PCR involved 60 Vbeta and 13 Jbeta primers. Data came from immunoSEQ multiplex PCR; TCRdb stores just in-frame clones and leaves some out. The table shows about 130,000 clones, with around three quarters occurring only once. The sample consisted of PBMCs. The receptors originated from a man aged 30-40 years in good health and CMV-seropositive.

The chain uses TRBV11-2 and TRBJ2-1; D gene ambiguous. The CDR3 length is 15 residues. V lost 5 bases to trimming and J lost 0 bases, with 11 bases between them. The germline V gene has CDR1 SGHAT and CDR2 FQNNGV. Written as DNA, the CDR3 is TGTGCCAGCAGCCTCGCGGCCAGCTCCTACAATGAGCAGTTCTTC. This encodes CASSLAASSYNEQFF.

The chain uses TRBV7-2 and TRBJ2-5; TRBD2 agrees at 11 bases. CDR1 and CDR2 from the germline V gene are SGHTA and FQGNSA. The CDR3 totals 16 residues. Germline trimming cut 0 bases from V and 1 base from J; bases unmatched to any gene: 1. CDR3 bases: TGTGCCAGCAGCTTAGCCCTAGCGGGGGGCCAAGAGACCCAGTACTTC. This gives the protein CASSLALAGGQETQYF.

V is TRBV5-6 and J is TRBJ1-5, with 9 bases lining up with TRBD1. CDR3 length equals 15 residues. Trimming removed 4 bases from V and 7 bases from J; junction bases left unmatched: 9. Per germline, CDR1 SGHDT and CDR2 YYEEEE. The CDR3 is CASSHGTGIGQPQHF. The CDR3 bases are TGTGCCAGCAGCCACGGGACAGGGATCGGCCAGCCCCAGCATTTT.

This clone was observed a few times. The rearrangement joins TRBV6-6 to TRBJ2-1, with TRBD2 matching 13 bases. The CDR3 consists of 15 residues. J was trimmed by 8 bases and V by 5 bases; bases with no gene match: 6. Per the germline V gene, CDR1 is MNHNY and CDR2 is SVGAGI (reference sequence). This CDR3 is CASSLTSGGGYEQFF. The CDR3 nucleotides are TGTGCCAGCAGTCTTACTAGCGGGGGGGGGTATGAGCAGTTCTTC.

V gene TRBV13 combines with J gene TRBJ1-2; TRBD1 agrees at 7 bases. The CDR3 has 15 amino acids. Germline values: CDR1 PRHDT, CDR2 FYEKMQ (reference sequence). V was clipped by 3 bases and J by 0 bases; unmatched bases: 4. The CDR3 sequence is CASSLWTGANYGYTF. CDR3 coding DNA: TGTGCCAGCAGCTTGTGGACAGGCGCTAACTATGGCTACACCTTC.

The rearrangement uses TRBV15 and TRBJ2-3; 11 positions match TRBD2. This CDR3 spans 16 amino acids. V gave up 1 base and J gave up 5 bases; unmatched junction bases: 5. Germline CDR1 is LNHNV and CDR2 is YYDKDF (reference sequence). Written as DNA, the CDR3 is TGTGCCACCAGCAGAGTTAGCGGGGGGGCCGGAGATACGCAGTATTTT. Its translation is CATSRVSGGAGDTQYF.

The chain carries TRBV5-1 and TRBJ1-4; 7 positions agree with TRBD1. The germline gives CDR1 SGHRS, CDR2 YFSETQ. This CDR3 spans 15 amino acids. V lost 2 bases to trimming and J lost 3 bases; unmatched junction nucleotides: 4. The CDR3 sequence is CASSLQTGSNEKLFF. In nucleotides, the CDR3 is TGCGCCAGCAGCTTACAGACAGGGTCTAATGAAAAACTGTTTTTT.

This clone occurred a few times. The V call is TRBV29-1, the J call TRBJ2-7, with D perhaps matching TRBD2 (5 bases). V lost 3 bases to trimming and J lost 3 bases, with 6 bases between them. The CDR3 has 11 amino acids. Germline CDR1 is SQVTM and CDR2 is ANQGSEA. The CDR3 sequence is CSVEEDYEQYF. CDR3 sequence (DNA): TGCAGCGTTGAGGAGGACTACGAGCAGTACTTC.

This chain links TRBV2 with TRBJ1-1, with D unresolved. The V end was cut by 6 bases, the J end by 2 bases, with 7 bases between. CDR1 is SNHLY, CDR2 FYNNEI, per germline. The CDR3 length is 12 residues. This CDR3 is CASRGRNTEAFF. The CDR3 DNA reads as TGTGCCAGCAGGGGCAGAAACACTGAAGCTTTCTTT.

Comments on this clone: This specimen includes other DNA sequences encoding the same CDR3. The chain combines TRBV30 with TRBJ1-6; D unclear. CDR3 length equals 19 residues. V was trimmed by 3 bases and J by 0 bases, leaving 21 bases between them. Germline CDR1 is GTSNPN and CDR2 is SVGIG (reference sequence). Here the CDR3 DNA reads TGTGCCTGGAGCCCGGCAGGCCGCCTGTTAAGCTCCTATAATTCACCCCTCCACTTT. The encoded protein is CAWSPAGRLLSSYNSPLHF.

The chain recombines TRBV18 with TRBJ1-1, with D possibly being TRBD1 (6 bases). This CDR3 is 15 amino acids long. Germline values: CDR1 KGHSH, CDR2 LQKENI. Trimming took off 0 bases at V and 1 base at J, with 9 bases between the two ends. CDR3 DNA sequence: TGTGCCAGCTCACCACCGGACAGCCCGAACACTGAAGCTTTCTTT. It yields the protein CASSPPDSPNTEAFF. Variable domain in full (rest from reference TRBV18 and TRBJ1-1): NAGVMQNPRHLVRRRGQEARLRCSPMKGHSHVYWYRQLPEEGLKFMVYLQKENIIDESGMPKERFSAEFPKEGPSILRIQQVVRGDSAAYFCASSPPDSPNTEAFFGQGTRLTVV.

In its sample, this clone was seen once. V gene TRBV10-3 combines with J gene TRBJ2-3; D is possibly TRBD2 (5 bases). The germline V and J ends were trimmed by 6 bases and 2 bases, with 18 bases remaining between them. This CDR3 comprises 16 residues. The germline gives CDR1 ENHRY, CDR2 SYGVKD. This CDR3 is CAIRDYSYSVTDTQYF. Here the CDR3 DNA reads TGTGCCATCAGAGACTACTCTTACAGCGTCACAGATACGCAGTATTTT.

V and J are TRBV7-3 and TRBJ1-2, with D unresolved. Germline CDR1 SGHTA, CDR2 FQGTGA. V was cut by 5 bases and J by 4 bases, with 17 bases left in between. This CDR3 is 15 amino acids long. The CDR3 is CASSLNGGEPYGYTF. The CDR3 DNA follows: TGTGCCAGCAGCCTTAACGGTGGGGAGCCCTATGGCTACACCTTC.

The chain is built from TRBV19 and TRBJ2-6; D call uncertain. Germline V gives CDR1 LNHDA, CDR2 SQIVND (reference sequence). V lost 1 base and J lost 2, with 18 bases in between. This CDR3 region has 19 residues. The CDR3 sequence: CASSIGWSAASPGANVLTF. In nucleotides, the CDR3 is TGTGCCAGTAGTATAGGTTGGTCCGCAGCGTCCCCTGGGGCCAACGTCCTGACTTTC.

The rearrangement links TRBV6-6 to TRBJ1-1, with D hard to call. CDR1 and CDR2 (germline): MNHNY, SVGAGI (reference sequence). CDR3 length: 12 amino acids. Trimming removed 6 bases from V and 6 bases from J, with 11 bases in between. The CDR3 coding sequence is TGTGCCAGCAGCCGAGAATTTTCTGAAGCTTTCTTT. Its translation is CASSREFSEAFF.

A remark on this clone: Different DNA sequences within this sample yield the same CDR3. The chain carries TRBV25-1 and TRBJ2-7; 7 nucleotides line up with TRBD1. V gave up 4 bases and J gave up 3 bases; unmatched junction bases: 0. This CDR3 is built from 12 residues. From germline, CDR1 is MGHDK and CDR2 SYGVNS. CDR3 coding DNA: TGTGCCAGCAGTGCAGGGGGCTACGAGCAGTACTTC. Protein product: CASSAGGYEQYF.

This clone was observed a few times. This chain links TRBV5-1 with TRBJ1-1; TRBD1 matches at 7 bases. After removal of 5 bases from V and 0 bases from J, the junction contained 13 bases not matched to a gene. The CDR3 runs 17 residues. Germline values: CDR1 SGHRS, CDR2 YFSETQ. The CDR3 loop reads CASRGEEGAYMNTEAFF. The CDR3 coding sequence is TGCGCCAGCAGGGGAGAGGAGGGGGCTTACATGAACACTGAAGCTTTCTTT.

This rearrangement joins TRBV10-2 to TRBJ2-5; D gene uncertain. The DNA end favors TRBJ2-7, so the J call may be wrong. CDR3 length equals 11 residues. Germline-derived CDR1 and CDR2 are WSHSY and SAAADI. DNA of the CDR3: TGCGCCAGCAGCATGGTCAACGAGCAGTACTTC. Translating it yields CASSMVNEQYF.

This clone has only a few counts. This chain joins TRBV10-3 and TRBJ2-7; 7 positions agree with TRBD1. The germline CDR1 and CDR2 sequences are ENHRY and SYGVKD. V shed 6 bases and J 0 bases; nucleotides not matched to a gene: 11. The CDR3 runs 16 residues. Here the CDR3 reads CAIRKRGTDDSYEQYF. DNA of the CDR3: TGTGCCATCAGGAAGAGAGGGACAGATGACTCCTACGAGCAGTACTTC.

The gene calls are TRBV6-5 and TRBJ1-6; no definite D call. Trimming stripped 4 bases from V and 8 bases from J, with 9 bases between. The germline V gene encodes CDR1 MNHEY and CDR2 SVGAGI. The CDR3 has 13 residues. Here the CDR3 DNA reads TGTGCCAGCAGTTTGGACGGGGATTCACCCCTCCACTTT. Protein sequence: CASSLDGDSPLHF.

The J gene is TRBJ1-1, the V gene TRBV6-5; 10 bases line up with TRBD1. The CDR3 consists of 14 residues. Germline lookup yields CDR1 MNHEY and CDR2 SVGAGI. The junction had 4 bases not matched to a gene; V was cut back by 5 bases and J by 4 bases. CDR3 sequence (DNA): TGTGCCAGCAGTGACAGGGGGCCTGGCACTGAAGCTTTCTTT. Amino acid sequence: CASSDRGPGTEAFF.

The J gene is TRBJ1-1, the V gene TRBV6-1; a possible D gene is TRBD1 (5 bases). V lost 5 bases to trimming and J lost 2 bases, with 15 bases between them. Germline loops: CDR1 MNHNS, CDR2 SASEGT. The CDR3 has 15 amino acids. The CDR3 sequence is CASSPRGGTNTEAFF. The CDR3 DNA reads TGTGCCAGCAGTCCCCGGGGGGGAACCAACACTGAAGCTTTCTTT.

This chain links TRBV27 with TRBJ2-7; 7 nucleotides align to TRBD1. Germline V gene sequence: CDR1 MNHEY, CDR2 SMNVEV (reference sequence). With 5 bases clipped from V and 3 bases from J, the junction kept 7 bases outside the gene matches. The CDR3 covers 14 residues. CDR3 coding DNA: TGTGCCAGCAGTCTTGCGACAGGGAGCTACGAGCAGTACTTC. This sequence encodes CASSLATGSYEQYF.

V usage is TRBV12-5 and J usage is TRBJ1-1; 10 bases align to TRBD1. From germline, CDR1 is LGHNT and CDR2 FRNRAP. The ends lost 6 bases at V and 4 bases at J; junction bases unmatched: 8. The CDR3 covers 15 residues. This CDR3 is CASGTAGTGVTEAFF. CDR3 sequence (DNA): TGTGCTAGTGGGACTGCCGGGACAGGGGTCACTGAAGCTTTCTTT.

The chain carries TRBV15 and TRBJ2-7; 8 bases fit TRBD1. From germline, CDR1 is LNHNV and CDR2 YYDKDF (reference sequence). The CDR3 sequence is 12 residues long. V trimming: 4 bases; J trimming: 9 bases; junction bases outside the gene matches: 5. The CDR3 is CATSTGQGRQYF. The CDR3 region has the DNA TGTGCCACCAGCACTGGACAGGGAAGGCAGTACTTC.

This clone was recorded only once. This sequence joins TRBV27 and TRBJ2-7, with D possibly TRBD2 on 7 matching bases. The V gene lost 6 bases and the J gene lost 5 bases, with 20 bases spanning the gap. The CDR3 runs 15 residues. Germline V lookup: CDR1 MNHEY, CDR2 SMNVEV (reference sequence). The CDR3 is CASRPVGGAQDEQYF. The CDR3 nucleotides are TGTGCCAGCAGGCCCGTGGGGGGGGCGCAGGACGAGCAGTACTTC.

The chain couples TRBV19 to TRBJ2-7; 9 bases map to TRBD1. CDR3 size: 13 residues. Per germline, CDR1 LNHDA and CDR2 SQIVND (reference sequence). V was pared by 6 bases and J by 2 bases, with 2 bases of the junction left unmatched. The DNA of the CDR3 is TGTGCCAGTAGCCGACAGGGGGCCTACGAGCAGTACTTC. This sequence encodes CASSRQGAYEQYF.

CDR3 DNA: TGTGCCAGCAGCCGGTTAGGACAGGACTACGAGCAGTACTTC. Its translation is CASSRLGQDYEQYF. The chain recombines TRBV11-2 with TRBJ2-7; 7 positions match TRBD1. The germline V gene has CDR1 SGHAT and CDR2 FQNNGV. The CDR3 spans 14 residues. The trim removed 5 bases at V and 3 bases at J, leaving 7 bases unmatched.

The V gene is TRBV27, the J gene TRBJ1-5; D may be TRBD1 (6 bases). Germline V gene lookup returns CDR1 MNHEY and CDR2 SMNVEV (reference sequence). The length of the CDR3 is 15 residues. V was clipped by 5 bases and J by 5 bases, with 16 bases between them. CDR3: CASSRLGGADQPQHF. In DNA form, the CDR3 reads TGTGCCAGCAGTAGGCTTGGGGGCGCTGATCAGCCCCAGCATTTT.

The CDR3 reads CASSDRTGYGYTF. Written as DNA, the CDR3 is TGCGCCAGCAGTGACCGGACAGGGTATGGCTACACCTTC. The chain is built from TRBV10-1 and TRBJ1-2, with 8 bases aligning to TRBD1. This CDR3 is 13 amino acids long. CDR1 is WNHNN, CDR2 SYGVQD, per germline (reference sequence). V trimming: 3 bases; J trimming: 5 bases; junction bases outside the gene matches: 2.

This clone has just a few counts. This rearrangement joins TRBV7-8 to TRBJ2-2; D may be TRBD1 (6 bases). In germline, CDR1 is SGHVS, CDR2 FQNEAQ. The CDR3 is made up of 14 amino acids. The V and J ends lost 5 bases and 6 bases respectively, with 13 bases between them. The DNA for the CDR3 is TGTGCCAGCAGCGCGAACAGGGTATCCGGGGAGCTGTTTTTT. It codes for CASSANRVSGELFF.

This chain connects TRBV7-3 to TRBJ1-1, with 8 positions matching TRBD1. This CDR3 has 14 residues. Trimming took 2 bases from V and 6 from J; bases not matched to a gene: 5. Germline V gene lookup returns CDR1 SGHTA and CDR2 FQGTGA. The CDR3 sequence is CASSLQGARSEAFF. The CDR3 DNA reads TGTGCCAGCAGCTTACAGGGGGCTAGGTCTGAAGCTTTCTTT.